A selection of T cell receptor beta chains follows, all from one sample in a study of blood T cell repertoires in COVID-19. Profiled with immunoSEQ multiplex PCR; TCRdb holds only in-frame clones, not every one. The sample records 450,000 or so clones, 80% to 90% being singletons. Sequenced sample: peripheral blood. These receptors all stem from a man between 18 and 35 years old with COVID-19, enrolled during active disease. The CDR3 runs from the conserved cysteine through the conserved F or W. Fields, in order: J gene, clone size, D gene, V gene, CDR3 protein, CDR3 DNA. D genes are given only for firm matches. Size is stated for part of the rows, as once, few or many counts, or as a class when the clone is expanded.

j_gene: TRBJ2-7
abundance: once
d_gene: TRBD1
v_gene: TRBV11-2
CDR3aa: CASSIQGYEQYF
CDR3nt: TGTGCCAGCAGCATACAGGGGTACGAGCAGTACTTC

j_gene: TRBJ1-4
abundance: .
d_gene: TRBD1
v_gene: TRBV28
CDR3aa: CASSGQGGLEKLFF
CDR3nt: TGTGCCAGCAGTGGACAGGGCGGGCTCGAAAAACTGTTTTTT

j_gene: TRBJ2-1
abundance: .
d_gene: TRBD2
v_gene: TRBV24-1
CDR3aa: CATSGREGSYNEQFF
CDR3nt: TGTGCGACTAGCGGGAGGGAGGGCTCCTACAATGAGCAGTTCTTC

j_gene: TRBJ1-1
abundance: .
d_gene: TRBD1
v_gene: TRBV19
CDR3aa: CASRTGTVNEAFF
CDR3nt: TGTGCCAGTAGGACCGGGACAGTCAATGAAGCTTTCTTT

j_gene: TRBJ2-3
abundance: .
d_gene: TRBD1
v_gene: TRBV5-1
CDR3aa: CASSLAGGRTDTQYF
CDR3nt: TGCGCCAGCAGCTTGGCAGGGGGTAGGACAGATACGCAGTATTTT

j_gene: TRBJ2-7
abundance: .
d_gene: .
v_gene: TRBV12-3/TRBV12-4
CDR3aa: CASRGGGDEQYF
CDR3nt: TGTGCCAGCAGGGGTGGGGGCGACGAGCAGTACTTC

j_gene: TRBJ1-1
abundance: many
d_gene: .
v_gene: TRBV6-5
CDR3aa: CASRTQGNTEAFF
CDR3nt: TGTGCCAGCAGGACCCAGGGGAACACTGAAGCTTTCTTT

j_gene: TRBJ1-5
abundance: .
d_gene: .
v_gene: TRBV6-5
CDR3aa: CASRTRTVNNQPQHF
CDR3nt: TGTGCCAGCAGAACCAGGACAGTCAACAATCAGCCCCAGCATTTT

j_gene: TRBJ2-2
abundance: .
d_gene: .
v_gene: TRBV19
CDR3aa: CACKARGNTGELFF
CDR3nt: TGTGCCTGCAAAGCGCGGGGGAACACCGGGGAGCTGTTTTTT

j_gene: TRBJ2-5
abundance: .
d_gene: .
v_gene: TRBV11-2
CDR3aa: CASTTAGRKTQYF
CDR3nt: TGTGCCAGCACCACGGCAGGGAGGAAGACCCAGTACTTC

j_gene: TRBJ1-5
abundance: .
d_gene: .
v_gene: TRBV4-1
CDR3aa: CASSQDREQPQHF
CDR3nt: TGCGCCAGCAGCCAAGATCGAGAACAGCCCCAGCATTTT

j_gene: TRBJ1-1
abundance: .
d_gene: .
v_gene: TRBV5-6
CDR3aa: CASSFGGALVMNTEAFF
CDR3nt: TGTGCCAGCAGCTTTGGGGGGGCCCTCGTAATGAACACTGAAGCTTTCTTT

j_gene: TRBJ1-2
abundance: .
d_gene: .
v_gene: TRBV7-9
CDR3aa: CASSPSGTAVILYGYTF
CDR3nt: TGTGCCAGCAGCCCATCCGGGACTGCCGTTATTCTCTATGGCTACACCTTC

j_gene: TRBJ2-7
abundance: .
d_gene: TRBD2
v_gene: TRBV5-8
CDR3aa: CASSTPRGGFYEQYF
CDR3nt: TGTGCCAGCAGCACTCCGCGCGGGGGATTCTACGAGCAGTACTTC

j_gene: TRBJ2-7
abundance: .
d_gene: .
v_gene: TRBV13
CDR3aa: CASSFPGGSYEQYF
CDR3nt: TGTGCCAGCAGCTTCCCCGGCGGATCCTACGAGCAGTACTTC

j_gene: TRBJ1-5
abundance: .
d_gene: TRBD1
v_gene: TRBV5-8
CDR3aa: CASSRDRVLFVQPQHF
CDR3nt: TGTGCCAGCAGCCGGGACAGGGTGCTTTTTGTTCAGCCCCAGCATTTT

j_gene: TRBJ2-5
abundance: .
d_gene: .
v_gene: TRBV2
CDR3aa: CASSEEAWAAGETQYF
CDR3nt: TGTGCCAGCAGTGAAGAGGCCTGGGCGGCGGGAGAGACCCAGTACTTC

j_gene: TRBJ1-2
abundance: .
d_gene: TRBD1
v_gene: TRBV7-6
CDR3aa: CASSLPGAGGSGYTF
CDR3nt: TGTGCCAGCAGCTTACCGGGGGCAGGGGGCTCTGGCTACACCTTC

j_gene: TRBJ2-1
abundance: .
d_gene: TRBD2
v_gene: TRBV6-1
CDR3aa: CASSGGTSGGVRNEQFF
CDR3nt: TGTGCCAGCAGTGGAGGGACTAGCGGGGGGGTCCGCAATGAGCAGTTCTTC

j_gene: TRBJ1-6
abundance: .
d_gene: .
v_gene: TRBV3-1/TRBV3-2
CDR3aa: CASSQGGNSPLHF
CDR3nt: TGTGCCAGCAGCCAAGGCGGGAATTCACCCCTCCACTTT

j_gene: TRBJ2-1
abundance: .
d_gene: TRBD1
v_gene: TRBV10-3
CDR3aa: CAIREDRASYNEQFF
CDR3nt: TGTGCCATCAGGGAAGACAGGGCCTCTTACAATGAGCAGTTCTTC

j_gene: TRBJ1-1
abundance: .
d_gene: .
v_gene: TRBV6-1
CDR3aa: CASSEVGGQGTEAFF
CDR3nt: TGTGCCAGCAGTGAAGTCGGGGGGCAGGGTACTGAAGCTTTCTTT

j_gene: TRBJ2-5
abundance: .
d_gene: .
v_gene: TRBV6-5
CDR3aa: CASSQRLQETQYF
CDR3nt: TGTGCCAGCAGTCAGAGACTGCAAGAGACCCAGTACTTC

j_gene: TRBJ2-7
abundance: .
d_gene: TRBD2
v_gene: TRBV6-1
CDR3aa: CASSEPGRVTYEQYF
CDR3nt: TGTGCCAGCAGTGAACCGGGGAGGGTCACCTACGAGCAGTACTTC

j_gene: TRBJ1-2
abundance: .
d_gene: .
v_gene: TRBV19
CDR3aa: CASSIGTQGISGYTF
CDR3nt: TGTGCCAGTAGTATAGGCACCCAGGGGATCAGTGGCTACACCTTC

j_gene: TRBJ2-5
abundance: .
d_gene: TRBD1
v_gene: TRBV5-1
CDR3aa: CASSFGTGVGETQYF
CDR3nt: TGCGCCAGCAGCTTCGGGACAGGGGTTGGAGAGACCCAGTACTTC

j_gene: TRBJ1-4
abundance: .
d_gene: .
v_gene: TRBV7-9
CDR3aa: CASSLDGGGKLFF
CDR3nt: TGTGCCAGCAGCTTGGATGGGGGAGGAAAACTGTTTTTT

j_gene: TRBJ1-2
abundance: few
d_gene: .
v_gene: TRBV6-5
CDR3aa: CASNPGVYGYTF
CDR3nt: TGTGCCAGCAACCCAGGGGTCTATGGCTACACCTTC

j_gene: TRBJ1-1
abundance: .
d_gene: TRBD1
v_gene: TRBV29-1
CDR3aa: CSVGQGVVTEAFF
CDR3nt: TGCAGCGTCGGACAGGGGGTGGTCACTGAAGCTTTCTTT

j_gene: TRBJ1-1
abundance: .
d_gene: .
v_gene: TRBV7-3
CDR3aa: CASSPTVLNTEAFF
CDR3nt: TGTGCCAGCAGCCCTACGGTACTGAACACTGAAGCTTTCTTT

j_gene: TRBJ2-7
abundance: .
d_gene: TRBD2
v_gene: TRBV13
CDR3aa: CASSDSGGRVGEQYF
CDR3nt: TGTGCCAGCAGCGATAGCGGGGGCCGGGTGGGCGAGCAGTACTTC